One and the same sample provided the 15 T cell receptor beta chains below, sequenced in a study of cytomegalovirus exposure and HLA in healthy donors. Use of 60 Vbeta and 13 Jbeta primers characterized the PCR. Measured with immunoSEQ multiplex PCR; TCRdb has only the in-frame clones, and not every one. The data show roughly 150,000 clones, roughly four fifths seen once. The sample was PBMCs. These receptors all stem from a female donor in good health and CMV-seronegative.

The CDR3: CASSAGQGRGYTF. CDR3 bases: TGTGCCAGCAGCGCCGGACAGGGACGTGGCTACACCTTC. This chain connects TRBV27 to TRBJ1-2; 8 bases are shared with TRBD1. The CDR3 runs 13 residues. V lost 6 bases to trimming and J lost 7 bases; unmatched junction nucleotides: 7. The germline V gene has CDR1 MNHEY and CDR2 SMNVEV (reference sequence).

The V gene is TRBV11-1, the J gene TRBJ2-1, with TRBD1 identical over 8 bases. Germline V gene lookup returns CDR1 SGHAT and CDR2 FQDESV (reference sequence). The CDR3 contains 17 residues. V trimming: 4 bases; J trimming: 0 bases; junction bases outside the gene matches: 8. This CDR3 is CASSSTGARSSYNEQFF. In nucleotides, the CDR3 is TGTGCCAGCAGCTCGACAGGGGCGCGGAGCTCCTACAATGAGCAGTTCTTC.

The gene calls are TRBV28 and TRBJ2-1; 12 bases are a match to TRBD1. With V trimmed by 5 bases and J by 9 bases, 8 bases remained unmatched. CDR1 is MDHEN, CDR2 SYDVKM, per germline. The CDR3 spans 15 residues. The CDR3 is CASSTSGTGGGEQFF. The DNA for the CDR3 is TGTGCCAGCAGTACCTCCGGGACAGGGGGCGGTGAGCAGTTCTTC.

This clone was recorded a few times. This chain uses TRBV7-6 with TRBJ1-2; TRBD1 matches 9 bases. Trimming at V came to 1 base and at J to 4 bases, leaving 13 bases not matched to a gene. This CDR3 contains 18 residues. Germline V CDR1 and CDR2: SGHVS, FNYEAQ. The CDR3 DNA follows: TGTGCCAGCAGCTTAGGCGTCGGCGGGACAGGGCGGACCTATGGCTACACCTTC. It codes for CASSLGVGGTGRTYGYTF.

The chain is built from TRBV2 and TRBJ2-5, with D possibly matching TRBD1 (5 bases). The assigned J gene may be wrong: the sequence end matches TRBJ2-7 better. Germline loops: CDR1 SNHLY, CDR2 FYNNEI. This CDR3 spans 12 amino acids. The DNA for the CDR3 is TGTGCCAGCAACACAGGCCCCTACGAGCAGTACTTC. Residues: CASNTGPYEQYF.

The chain combines TRBV6-6 with TRBJ2-1, with TRBD2 matching 13 bases. Germline V gene sequence: CDR1 MNHNY, CDR2 SVGAGI (reference sequence). The CDR3 consists of 14 residues. With V trimmed by 6 bases and J by 8 bases, 4 bases remained unmatched. In nucleotides, the CDR3 is TGTGCCAGCAGACTAGCGGGGGGGGGCGATGAGCAGTTCTTC. Its protein is CASRLAGGGDEQFF.

This chain joins TRBV6-5 and TRBJ1-2, with D possibly being TRBD1 (6 bases). Germline V gene data show CDR1 as MNHEY and CDR2 as SVGAGI. V was shortened by 6 bases and J by 8 bases, with 16 bases between the two germline ends. The CDR3 has 13 residues. For the CDR3, the DNA is TGTGCCAGCAGCGCGGACAGCGTGGGGGGCTACACCTTC. This sequence encodes CASSADSVGGYTF.

The J gene is TRBJ1-1, the V gene TRBV19; D possibly corresponds to TRBD1 (5 bases). CDR3 length: 13 residues. Trimming cost V 11 bases and J 1 base, with 14 bases left between them. Per germline, CDR1 LNHDA and CDR2 SQIVND (reference sequence). CDR3 sequence (DNA): TGTGCCCGACCGGGTAGGGGGAACACTGAAGCTTTCTTT. Translating it yields CARPGRGNTEAFF.

This chain uses TRBV9 with TRBJ2-4, with D perhaps TRBD2 (6 bases). Looked up from germline, CDR1 is SGDLS and CDR2 is YYNGEE. The CDR3 length is 15 residues. V was shortened by 3 bases and J by 7 bases, with 17 bases between the two germline ends. The CDR3 DNA follows: TGTGCCAGCAGCGGCCCGAGGGGACTTGGGAACATTCAGTACTTC. This encodes CASSGPRGLGNIQYF.

This chain uses TRBV2 with TRBJ2-3; the match to TRBD2 covers 7 bases. CDR1 and CDR2 (germline): SNHLY, FYNNEI. The CDR3 runs 13 residues. The J segment lost 5 bases and the V segment lost 11 bases, leaving 10 bases of the junction unmatched. CDR3 loop: CADGGGPGDTQYF. CDR3 nucleotides: TGTGCCGACGGGGGAGGGCCTGGAGATACGCAGTATTTT.

About this clone: The germline gene is not matched at one end of the junction; a read error may be the cause. The V gene is TRBV7-9, the J gene TRBJ1-2, with D tentatively TRBD1 (6 bases). Per germline, CDR1 SEHNR and CDR2 FQNEAQ (reference sequence). The CDR3 has 15 amino acids. The CDR3 nucleotides are TGTGCCAGCGGCTTCGATGGAGGGGGGGGCTATGGCTACACCTTC. Translated: CASGFDGGGGYGYTF.

The rearrangement uses TRBV21-1 and TRBJ1-2. TRBV21-1 is noted as a pseudogene. The CDR3 totals 15 residues. The CDR3 loop reads CASRLGGGKCYGYTF. The DNA of the CDR3 is TGTGCCAGCAGGCTCGGGGGGGGCAAATGTTATGGCTACACCTTC.

The CDR3 bases are TGTGCCATCAGATCGTCGGGGTCTGGAAACACCATATATTTT. Protein product: CAIRSSGSGNTIYF. The rearrangement uses TRBV10-3 and TRBJ1-3; D not resolved. CDR1 is ENHRY and CDR2 is SYGVKD in the germline V gene. V was pared by 6 bases and J by 1 base, with 10 bases between. The CDR3 has 14 residues.

This chain uses TRBV2 with TRBJ1-1, with D hard to call. The CDR3 has 14 residues. The V end lost 1 base, the J end lost 1 base, and 7 bases lay between the germline ends. Germline V gene sequence: CDR1 SNHLY, CDR2 FYNNEI. CDR3 sequence: CASSEGGANTEAFF. The CDR3 coding sequence is TGTGCCAGCAGTGAAGGCGGAGCGAACACTGAAGCTTTCTTT.

This chain connects TRBV7-2 to TRBJ1-1; no definite D call. Trimming stripped 1 base from V and 5 bases from J, with 11 bases between. This CDR3 comprises 14 residues. Germline CDR1 is SGHTA and CDR2 is FQGNSA. As DNA, the CDR3 is TGTGCCAGCAGCTTAGGAGGGTGGAAAACTGAAGCTTTCTTT. Protein product: CASSLGGWKTEAFF.